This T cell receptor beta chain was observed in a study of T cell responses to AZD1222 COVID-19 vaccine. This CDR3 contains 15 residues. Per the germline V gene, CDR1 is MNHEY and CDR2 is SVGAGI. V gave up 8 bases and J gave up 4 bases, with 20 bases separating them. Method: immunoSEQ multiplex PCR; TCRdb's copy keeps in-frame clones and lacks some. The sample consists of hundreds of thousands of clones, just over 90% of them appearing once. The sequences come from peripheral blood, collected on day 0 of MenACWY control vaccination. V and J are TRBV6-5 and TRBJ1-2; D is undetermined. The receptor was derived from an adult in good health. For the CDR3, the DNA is TGTGCCAGCGATGCAGGTAATCCACGAGTCTATGGCTACACCTTC. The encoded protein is CASDAGNPRVYGYTF.